These 27 T cell receptor beta chains came from one sample sequenced in a study of T cell responses to AZD1222 COVID-19 vaccine. Clones were read by immunoSEQ multiplex PCR, and TCRdb kept only the in-frame ones, dropping some. The table lists around 130,000 clones, 93% of them singletons. The sample here was peripheral blood, taken on day 0 of AZD1222 vaccination. These receptors were collected from an adult in good health.

The rearrangement links TRBV19 to TRBJ2-3; TRBD2 agrees at 13 bases. The CDR3 has 17 amino acids. Per germline, CDR1 LNHDA and CDR2 SQIVND (reference sequence). V lost 3 bases, J lost 4 bases, and 7 bases stayed unmatched. In DNA form, the CDR3 reads TGTGCCAGTAGTATCGCCAAACTAGCGGGGGGGCCAGATACGCAGTATTTT. Residues: CASSIAKLAGGPDTQYF.

This chain links TRBV6-6 with TRBJ1-4; D uncertain. Germline loops: CDR1 MNHNY, CDR2 SVGAGI (reference sequence). Trimming shortened V by 4 bases and J by 15 bases, and 15 bases separated the two germline ends. CDR3 length: 12 amino acids. The CDR3 sequence: CASSLAFGRMFF. The CDR3 nucleotides are TGTGCCAGCAGTTTAGCGTTCGGCCGGATGTTTTTT.

V and J are TRBV18 and TRBJ2-5, with 9 bases aligning to TRBD2. The CDR3 loop spans 18 amino acids. The V gene's germline CDR1 is KGHSH and CDR2 LQKENI. The trim removed 1 base at V and 3 bases at J, leaving 12 bases unmatched. CDR3 coding DNA: TGTGCCAGCTCACCACAGGTCGAGGCTAGCGGGAATAAAGAGACCCAGTACTTC. Its translation is CASSPQVEASGNKETQYF.

The V and J genes are TRBV19 and TRBJ2-7; D possibly corresponds to TRBD1 (5 bases). V lost 3 bases to trimming and J lost 2 bases, with 14 bases between them. Germline-derived CDR1 and CDR2 are LNHDA and SQIVND (reference sequence). The CDR3 totals 15 residues. CDR3 nucleotides: TGTGCCAGTAGTATCCATCTCGGACAACCCTACGAGCAGTACTTC. Protein product: CASSIHLGQPYEQYF.

This chain joins TRBV28 and TRBJ1-1, with D unresolved. Trimming left V 5 bases short and J 2 bases short, with 3 bases between. The CDR3 is made up of 11 amino acids. Germline CDR1 and CDR2: MDHEN and SYDVKM. Here the CDR3 reads CASSINTEAFF. The CDR3 nucleotides read TGTGCCAGCAGTATCAACACTGAAGCTTTCTTT.

Comments on this clone: Distinct nucleotide sequences in the sample also encode this CDR3. The gene calls are TRBV25-1 and TRBJ1-3; D is unresolved. The V gene's germline CDR1 is MGHDK and CDR2 SYGVNS. V was pared by 2 bases and J by 0 bases, with 5 bases between. CDR3 length equals 14 residues. The CDR3 loop reads CASSEGDSGNTIYF. The CDR3 coding sequence is TGTGCCAGCAGTGAAGGGGACTCTGGAAACACCATATATTTT.

The CDR3 DNA reads TGCGCCAGCAGCCAGGCCTCGGATGGCTACACCTTC. Translation: CASSQASDGYTF. V gene TRBV5-1 combines with J gene TRBJ1-2, with no clear D. The V end lost 4 bases, the J end lost 6 bases, and 10 bases lay between the germline ends. This CDR3 is built from 12 residues. CDR1 is SGHRS, CDR2 YFSETQ, per germline.

The V gene is TRBV5-4, the J gene TRBJ2-1, with a weak D call TRBD2 (7 bases). The germline CDR1 and CDR2 sequences are SGHNT and YYREEE (reference sequence). The ends were cut back, 0 bases at V and 3 bases at J, with 13 bases in the middle. The CDR3 totals 16 residues. In nucleotides, the CDR3 is TGTGCCAGCAGCTTGGAACGGGGGGCTTTCTACAATGAGCAGTTCTTC. Translated: CASSLERGAFYNEQFF. The full variable domain, in which reference TRBV5-4 and TRBJ2-1 provide the parts outside the CDR3, is ETGVTQSPTHLIKTRGQQVTLRCSSQSGHNTVSWYQQALGQGPQFIFQYYREEENGRGNFPPRFSGLQFPNYSSELNVNALELDDSALYLCASSLERGAFYNEQFFGPGTRLTVL.

The chain has TRBV7-3 and TRBJ2-2, with 9 bases lining up with TRBD2. Germline V lookup: CDR1 SGHTA, CDR2 FQGTGA. The junction had 4 bases not matched to a gene; V was cut back by 4 bases and J by 7 bases. This CDR3 is 14 amino acids long. The CDR3 sequence: CASSSELAGGELFF. The CDR3 region has the DNA TGTGCCAGCAGCTCCGAACTAGCGGGCGGGGAGCTGTTTTTT.

The chain links TRBV5-1 to TRBJ2-1, with 7 bases that match TRBD1. Per the germline V gene, CDR1 is SGHRS and CDR2 is YFSETQ. The junction had 3 bases not matched to a gene; V was cut back by 0 bases and J by 0 bases. CDR3 size: 16 residues. The CDR3 loop is CASSLGQGSSYNEQFF. The CDR3 DNA follows: TGCGCCAGCAGCTTGGGACAGGGTAGCTCCTACAATGAGCAGTTCTTC.

The chain combines TRBV6-5 with TRBJ2-1; TRBD1 aligns across 7 bases. Looked up from germline, CDR1 is MNHEY and CDR2 is SVGAGI. V shed 2 bases and J 7 bases; nucleotides not matched to a gene: 2. This CDR3 is built from 13 residues. The CDR3 bases are TGTGCCAGCAGTTACGACAGGGAGAATGAGCAGTTCTTC. It yields the protein CASSYDRENEQFF.

The rearrangement uses TRBV11-2 and TRBJ1-4; perhaps TRBD1 as D (5 bases). This CDR3 has 12 amino acids. CDR1 and CDR2 from the germline V gene are SGHAT and FQNNGV. V lost 3 bases, J lost 8 bases, and 7 bases lay in between. The CDR3 protein is CASSFWGEKLFF. The CDR3 region has the DNA TGTGCCAGCAGCTTTTGGGGGGAAAAACTGTTTTTT.

V usage is TRBV12-3 or TRBV12-4 and J usage is TRBJ1-4, with 8 bases fitting TRBD1. The CDR3 is made up of 13 amino acids. The V segment lost 6 bases and the J segment 8 bases; nucleotides outside the gene matches: 5. CDR3 loop: CASRGQGWEKLFF. DNA of the CDR3: TGTGCCAGCAGAGGACAGGGTTGGGAAAAACTGTTTTTT.

The chain uses TRBV3-1 (or the pseudogene TRBV3-2) and TRBJ1-5, with 8 bases matching TRBD1. Looked up from germline, CDR1 is LGHDT and CDR2 is YNNKEL (reference sequence). The CDR3 has 14 residues. The ends lost 3 bases at V and 5 bases at J; junction bases unmatched: 3. The CDR3 sequence: CASSQDRVHQPQHF. As DNA, the CDR3 is TGTGCCAGCAGCCAGGACAGGGTTCATCAGCCCCAGCATTTT.

This chain joins TRBV5-4 and TRBJ2-3; 12 bases map to TRBD2. CDR3 length: 16 amino acids. The germline CDR1 and CDR2 sequences are SGHNT and YYREEE (reference sequence). With 3 bases clipped from V and 4 bases from J, the junction kept 6 bases outside the gene matches. The CDR3 region is CASSSPSGGAADTQYF. CDR3 nucleotide sequence: TGTGCCAGCAGCTCCCCTAGCGGGGGGGCCGCAGATACGCAGTATTTT.

This rearrangement joins TRBV19 to TRBJ1-2; D unresolved. Germline V lookup: CDR1 LNHDA, CDR2 SQIVND (reference sequence). V lost 4 bases, J lost 6 bases, and 12 bases lay in between. CDR3 length: 13 residues. CDR3 amino acids: CASSRLTYDGYTF. The CDR3 DNA reads TGTGCCAGTAGTAGGCTGACATACGATGGCTACACCTTC.

This chain links TRBV7-9 with TRBJ1-2; 8 bases align to TRBD1. The junction had 18 bases not matched to a gene; V was cut back by 2 bases and J by 4 bases. Germline values: CDR1 SEHNR, CDR2 FQNEAQ (reference sequence). This CDR3 is built from 19 residues. Written as DNA, the CDR3 is TGTGCCAGCAGCTTATCCATACTAGGACAGGGTAATTTATTCTATGGCTACACCTTC. Its protein product is CASSLSILGQGNLFYGYTF.

The J gene is TRBJ1-4, the V gene TRBV19, with no clear D. The CDR3 runs 17 residues. Trimming removed 5 bases from V and 0 bases from J, with 16 bases in between. The germline V gene has CDR1 LNHDA and CDR2 SQIVND (reference sequence). CDR3 coding DNA: TGTGCCAGTAGTGTACTCCTGGTCGGTTCAACTAATGAAAAACTGTTTTTT. It codes for CASSVLLVGSTNEKLFF.

DNA of the CDR3: TGCGCCAGCAGCCAAGGGGACAGGGAGATCTATGGCTACACCTTC. It translates to CASSQGDREIYGYTF. The chain is built from TRBV4-1 and TRBJ1-2; the match to TRBD1 covers 9 bases. The CDR3 consists of 15 residues. With 1 base clipped from V and 4 bases from J, the junction kept 4 bases outside the gene matches. Looked up from germline, CDR1 is MGHRA and CDR2 is YSYEKL.

This clone was observed a handful of times. This sequence joins TRBV19 and TRBJ1-2; 7 bases agree with TRBD1. Germline CDR1 is LNHDA and CDR2 is SQIVND (reference sequence). The CDR3 is 15 residues long. The V and J ends lost 7 bases and 3 bases, in that order; junction bases with no gene match: 11. CDR3: CASTTMTGIDYGYTF. The CDR3 coding sequence is TGTGCCAGTACTACTATGACAGGGATAGACTATGGCTACACCTTC.

The chain is built from TRBV6-6 and TRBJ2-2, with 9 positions matching TRBD1. In germline, CDR1 is MNHNY, CDR2 SVGAGI (reference sequence). CDR3 length equals 16 residues. The ends lost 4 bases at V and 4 bases at J; junction bases unmatched: 7. The CDR3 DNA reads TGTGCCAGCAGTTCAGGACAGGGGTCTAGCACCGGGGAGCTGTTTTTT. Its protein is CASSSGQGSSTGELFF.

The chain uses TRBV14 and TRBJ1-2; D is possibly TRBD1 (5 bases). The germline CDR1 and CDR2 sequences are SGHDN and FVKESK. The CDR3 is made up of 17 amino acids. V lost 4 bases, J lost 0 bases, and 18 bases lay in between. CDR3 amino acids: CASSRRAGFGANYGYTF. CDR3 sequence (DNA): TGTGCCAGCAGCCGCAGGGCAGGGTTCGGAGCTAACTATGGCTACACCTTC.

The V and J genes are TRBV27 and TRBJ2-7; D not resolved. This CDR3 is 14 amino acids long. Trimming shortened V by 2 bases and J by 0 bases, and 8 bases separated the two germline ends. Germline V gives CDR1 MNHEY, CDR2 SMNVEV (reference sequence). The CDR3 here is CASSLRASSYEQYF. The CDR3 region has the DNA TGTGCCAGCAGTTTAAGGGCTAGCTCCTACGAGCAGTACTTC.

There are a few counts of this clone. The rearrangement uses TRBV6-1 and TRBJ1-2; D not certain. V was clipped by 2 bases and J by 4 bases, with 14 bases between them. The germline CDR1 and CDR2 sequences are MNHNS and SASEGT. The CDR3 sequence is 15 residues long. CDR3: CASSEWYSSLYGYTF. CDR3 DNA: TGTGCCAGCAGTGAATGGTACTCGTCACTCTATGGCTACACCTTC.

This sequence joins TRBV11-2 and TRBJ2-3, with 7 bases fitting TRBD1. Germline CDR1 reads SGHAT; CDR2 reads FQNNGV. Losses at the gene ends were 1 base for V and 2 bases for J; bases not matched to a gene: 3. The CDR3 spans 15 residues. The chain's CDR3 is CASSLGGTATDTQYF. In DNA, the CDR3 is TGTGCCAGCAGCTTAGGGGGGACAGCCACAGATACGCAGTATTTT.

Of note for this clone: The same CDR3 arises from other DNA sequences in this sample as well. The chain recombines TRBV10-3 with TRBJ1-2; D unclear. The V gene lost 0 bases and the J gene lost 3 bases, with 5 bases spanning the gap. This CDR3 region has 13 residues. Germline loops: CDR1 ENHRY, CDR2 SYGVKD. The CDR3 sequence is CAISESGDYGYTF. The CDR3, as DNA: TGTGCCATCAGTGAGTCCGGGGACTATGGCTACACCTTC.

The rearrangement links TRBV9 to TRBJ1-5; 9 bases are a match to TRBD1. Trimming took 4 bases from V and 5 from J; bases not matched to a gene: 4. Germline V CDR1 and CDR2: SGDLS, YYNGEE. This CDR3 region has 14 residues. This chain's CDR3 is CASSRDRADQPQHF. The CDR3 coding sequence is TGTGCCAGCAGCCGGGACAGGGCCGATCAGCCCCAGCATTTT.